This T cell receptor beta chain stems from a study of blood T cell repertoires in COVID-19. Assay used: immunoSEQ multiplex PCR; TCRdb lists only in-frame clones, some missing. Among around 430,000 clones listed, 88% were seen once. Germline V gives CDR1 MNHNY, CDR2 SVGAGI (reference sequence). The CDR3 extends over 13 amino acids. Trimming removed 6 bases from V and 4 bases from J, with 12 bases in between. The sequenced sample consisted of peripheral blood. V gene TRBV6-6 combines with J gene TRBJ2-5, with a possible D match to TRBD1 (5 bases). The receptor was isolated from a woman between 50 and 59 years old with COVID-19, enrolled during active disease. This CDR3 reads CASSPGQLETQYF. The CDR3 DNA sequence: TGTGCCAGCAGCCCCGGACAACTAGAGACCCAGTACTTC.